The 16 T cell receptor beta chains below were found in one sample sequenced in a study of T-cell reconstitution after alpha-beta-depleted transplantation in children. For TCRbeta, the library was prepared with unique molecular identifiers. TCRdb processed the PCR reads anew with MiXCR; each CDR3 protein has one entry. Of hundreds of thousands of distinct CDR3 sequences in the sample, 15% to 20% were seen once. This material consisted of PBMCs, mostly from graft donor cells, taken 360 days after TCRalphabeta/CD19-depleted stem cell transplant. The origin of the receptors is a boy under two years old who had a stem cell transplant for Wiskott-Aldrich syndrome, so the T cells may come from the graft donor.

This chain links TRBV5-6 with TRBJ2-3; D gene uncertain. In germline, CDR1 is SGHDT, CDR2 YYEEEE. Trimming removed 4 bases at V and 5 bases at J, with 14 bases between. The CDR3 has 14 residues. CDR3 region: CASSPPHSRDTQYF. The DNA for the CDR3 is TGTGCCAGCAGCCCCCCACACTCCCGAGATACGCAGTATTTT. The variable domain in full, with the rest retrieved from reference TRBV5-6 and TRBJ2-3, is DAGVTQSPTHLIKTRGQQVTLRCSPKSGHDTVSWYQQALGQGPQFIFQYYEEEERQRGNFPDRFSGHQFPNYSSELNVNALLLGDSALYLCASSPPHSRDTQYFGPGTRLTVL.

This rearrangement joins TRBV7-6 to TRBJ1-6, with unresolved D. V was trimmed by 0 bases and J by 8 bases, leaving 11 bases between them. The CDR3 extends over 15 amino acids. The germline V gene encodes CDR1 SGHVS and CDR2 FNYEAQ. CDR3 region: CASSLADMGYSPLHF. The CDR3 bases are TGTGCCAGCAGCTTAGCGGATATGGGTTATTCACCCCTCCACTTT.

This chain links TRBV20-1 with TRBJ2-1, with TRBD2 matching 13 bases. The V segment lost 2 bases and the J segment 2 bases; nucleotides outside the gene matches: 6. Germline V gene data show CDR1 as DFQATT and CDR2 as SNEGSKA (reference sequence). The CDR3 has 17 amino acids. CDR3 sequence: CSARPLTSGGAYNEQFF. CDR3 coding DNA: TGCAGTGCTAGACCCCTTACTAGCGGGGGGGCCTACAATGAGCAGTTCTTC.

CDR3 nucleotide sequence: TGTGCCAGCAGTTTAAGGCGGGAGAGCATTGAGCAGTTCTTC. Its translation is CASSLRRESIEQFF. The chain links TRBV12-3 or TRBV12-4 to TRBJ2-1; 7 nucleotides agree with TRBD2. The CDR3 sequence is 14 residues long. The V and J ends lost 2 bases and 9 bases, in that order; junction bases with no gene match: 7.

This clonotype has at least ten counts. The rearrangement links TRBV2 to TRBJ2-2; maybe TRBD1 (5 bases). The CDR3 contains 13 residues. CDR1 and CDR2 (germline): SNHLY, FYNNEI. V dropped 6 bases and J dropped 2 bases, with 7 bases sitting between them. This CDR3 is CASRTANTGELFF. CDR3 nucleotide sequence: TGTGCCAGCAGGACAGCTAACACCGGGGAGCTGTTTTTT.

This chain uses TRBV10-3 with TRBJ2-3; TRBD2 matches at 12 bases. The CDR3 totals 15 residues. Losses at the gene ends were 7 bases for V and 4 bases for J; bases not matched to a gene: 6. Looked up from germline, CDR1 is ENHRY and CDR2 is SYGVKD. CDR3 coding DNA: TGTGCCATCACCCCTTCTAGCGGGGGGGCAGATACGCAGTATTTT. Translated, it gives CAITPSSGGADTQYF.

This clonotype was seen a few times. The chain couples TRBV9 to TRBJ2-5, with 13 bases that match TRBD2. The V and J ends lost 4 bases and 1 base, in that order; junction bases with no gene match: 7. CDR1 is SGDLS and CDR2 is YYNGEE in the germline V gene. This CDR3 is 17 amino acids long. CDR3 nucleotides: TGTGCCAGCAGCCCCCTAGGACTAGCGGGGGTCCAAGAGACCCAGTACTTC. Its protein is CASSPLGLAGVQETQYF.

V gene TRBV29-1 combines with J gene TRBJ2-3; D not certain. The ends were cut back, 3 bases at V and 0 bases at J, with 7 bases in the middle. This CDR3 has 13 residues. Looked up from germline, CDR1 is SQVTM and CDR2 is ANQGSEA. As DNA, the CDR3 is TGCAGCGTTGATACTCCCAGCACAGATACGCAGTATTTT. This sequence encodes CSVDTPSTDTQYF.

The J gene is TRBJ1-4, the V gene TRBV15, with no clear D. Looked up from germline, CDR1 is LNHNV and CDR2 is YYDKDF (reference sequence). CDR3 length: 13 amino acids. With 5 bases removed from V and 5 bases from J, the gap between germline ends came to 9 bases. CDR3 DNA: TGTGCCACCAGCGGTCAGGAGAATGAAAAACTGTTTTTT. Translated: CATSGQENEKLFF.

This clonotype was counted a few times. This CDR3 reads CAGRDSYNSPLHF. CDR3 bases: TGTGCCGGTCGGGACAGCTATAATTCACCCCTCCACTTT. The chain carries TRBV28 and TRBJ1-6, with TRBD1 matching over 7 bases. J gave up 3 bases and V 11 bases, and 4 bases lay outside the gene matches. This CDR3 is built from 13 residues. The germline V gene encodes CDR1 MDHEN and CDR2 SYDVKM.

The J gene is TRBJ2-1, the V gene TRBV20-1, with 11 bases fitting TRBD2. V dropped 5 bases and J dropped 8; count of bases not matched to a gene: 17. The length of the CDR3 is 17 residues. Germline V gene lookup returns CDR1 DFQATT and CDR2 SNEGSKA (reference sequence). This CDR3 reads CSACPLLAGGPGDEQFF. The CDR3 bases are TGCAGTGCTTGTCCCCTATTAGCGGGAGGGCCTGGGGATGAGCAGTTCTTC.

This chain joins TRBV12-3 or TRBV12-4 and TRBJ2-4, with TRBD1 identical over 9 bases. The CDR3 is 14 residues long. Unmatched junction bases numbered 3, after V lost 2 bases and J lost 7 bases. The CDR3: CASSLRTGVNIQYF. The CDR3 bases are TGTGCCAGCAGTTTACGGACAGGGGTGAACATTCAGTACTTC.

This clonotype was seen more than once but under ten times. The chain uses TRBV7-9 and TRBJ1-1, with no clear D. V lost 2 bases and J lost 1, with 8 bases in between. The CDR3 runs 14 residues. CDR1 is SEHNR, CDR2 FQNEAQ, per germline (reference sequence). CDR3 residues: CASSLSTPNTEAFF. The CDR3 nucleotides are TGTGCCAGCAGCTTATCCACCCCGAACACTGAAGCTTTCTTT.

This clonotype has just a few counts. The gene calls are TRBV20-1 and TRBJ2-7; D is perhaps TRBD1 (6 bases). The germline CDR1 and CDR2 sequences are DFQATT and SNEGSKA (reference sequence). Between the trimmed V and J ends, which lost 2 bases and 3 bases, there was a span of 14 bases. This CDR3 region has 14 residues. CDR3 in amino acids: CSARRGWGHYEQYF. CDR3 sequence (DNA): TGCAGTGCTAGAAGGGGGTGGGGACACTACGAGCAGTACTTC.

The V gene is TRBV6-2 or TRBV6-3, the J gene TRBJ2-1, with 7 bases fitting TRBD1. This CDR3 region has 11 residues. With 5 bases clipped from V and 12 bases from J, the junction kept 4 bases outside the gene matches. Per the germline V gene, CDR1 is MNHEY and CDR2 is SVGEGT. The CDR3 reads CASSTGVGQFF. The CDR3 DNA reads TGTGCCAGCAGTACAGGGGTCGGGCAGTTCTTC.

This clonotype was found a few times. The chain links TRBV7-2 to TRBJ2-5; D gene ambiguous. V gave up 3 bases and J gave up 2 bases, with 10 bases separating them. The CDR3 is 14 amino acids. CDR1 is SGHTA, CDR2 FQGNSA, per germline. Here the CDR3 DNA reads TGTGCCAGCAGCTTTCAGGCAGGTCAAGAGACCCAGTACTTC. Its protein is CASSFQAGQETQYF.